Presented here are 5 T cell receptor beta chains from one specimen sequenced in a study of blood T cell repertoires in COVID-19. Libraries were prepared by immunoSEQ multiplex PCR; TCRdb keeps only in-frame clonotypes and omits some of them. This table has roughly 34,000 clones, roughly nine tenths appearing once. Sequencing was carried out using peripheral blood. The source of these receptors is a human donor with active COVID-19. The donor label of this sample is uncertain.

This rearrangement joins TRBV27 to TRBJ2-4, with 10 bases lining up with TRBD2. Trimming removed 4 bases from V and 0 bases from J; junction bases left unmatched: 15. Germline V gives CDR1 MNHEY, CDR2 SMNVEV (reference sequence). CDR3 length: 20 residues. The DNA of the CDR3 is TGTGCCAGCAGTTGGATAGGACTAGCGGAGATGGAGCTAGCCAAAAACATTCAGTACTTC. The encoded protein is CASSWIGLAEMELAKNIQYF.

The rearrangement joins TRBV27 to TRBJ2-3; D is perhaps TRBD2 (6 bases). The CDR3 totals 17 residues. Trimming removed 6 bases from V and 4 bases from J, with 23 bases in between. Per the germline V gene, CDR1 is MNHEY and CDR2 is SMNVEV (reference sequence). CDR3 loop: CASSQPSRWGGADTQYF. Here the CDR3 DNA reads TGTGCCAGCAGCCAACCCTCCAGGTGGGGAGGCGCAGATACGCAGTATTTT.

This chain joins TRBV28 and TRBJ2-7; TRBD2 matches 7 bases. Germline-derived CDR1 and CDR2 are MDHEN and SYDVKM. The length of the CDR3 is 16 residues. V was pared by 4 bases and J by 1 base, with 10 bases of the junction left unmatched. CDR3 sequence: CASSSPPGEGSYEQYF. In DNA form, the CDR3 reads TGTGCCAGCAGTTCCCCCCCCGGGGAGGGGTCCTACGAGCAGTACTTC. Looking up the rest from reference TRBV28 and TRBJ2-7 gives the full variable domain: DVKVTQSSRYLVKRTGEKVFLECVQDMDHENMFWYRQDPGLGLRLIYFSYDVKMKEKGDIPEGYSVSREKKERFSLILESASTNQTSMYLCASSSPPGEGSYEQYFGPGTRLTVT.

The J gene is TRBJ2-3, the V gene TRBV5-1; 13 nucleotides line up with TRBD2. Germline V gene data show CDR1 as SGHRS and CDR2 as YFSETQ. The ends lost 4 bases at V and 0 bases at J; junction bases unmatched: 11. The CDR3 runs to 19 residues. CDR3 in amino acids: CASSPGLAGTPWSTDTQYF. CDR3 bases: TGCGCCAGCAGCCCGGGACTAGCGGGGACCCCTTGGAGCACAGATACGCAGTATTTT.

The V call is TRBV3-1 (or the pseudogene TRBV3-2), the J call TRBJ2-7; possibly TRBD2 for D (6 bases). Germline assignment: CDR1 LGHDT and CDR2 YNNKEL (reference sequence). V was clipped by 3 bases and J by 0 bases, with 18 bases between them. This CDR3 spans 17 amino acids. The CDR3 nucleotides are TGTGCCAGCAGCCATAGCGGTAAGAAACTAAGCTCCTACGAGCAGTACTTC. It codes for CASSHSGKKLSSYEQYF.